Detailed here is one TCR beta chain. This clone's antigen is unknown. No base-level quality is on record; no much larger clone is a single base apart. For repertoire sequencing, the TCR beta CDR3 regions were amplified from RNA transcripts. The first round was an RT-PCR using HTBI primers with the Qiagen OneStep RT-PCR kit, and this first round was followed by a second-round multiplex PCR, then size selection and purification. Libraries were sequenced on an Illumina HiSeq2000 using paired-end 100 bp reads. Turning to the authors' computational methods: SOAPnuke was used to process the reads, removing any read that contained adapters or uncalled bases, had a mean Phred below 15, or lacked an exact match to the constant primer or identifier. COPE v1.2.5 was used to merge high-quality paired reads. Clonotypes were defined as unique nucleotide sequences and were aligned to IMGT TRB V, D and J references using MiTCR v1.1. Only V-J combinations with frequency above 0.0001 were analysed, covering approximately 99% of repertoires. A TCR clonal expansion and chaos score per V-J combination was defined as the ratio of F50 clonal expansion to chaos observed in the TCRdist matrix. Welch's t-statistics and random forest were used to narrow the features down to about twelve V-J combinations, which were then fed into a naive Bayes classifier. The Morisita-Horn index was used to measure how similar the thyroid and blood repertoires were. TCRdb itself trimmed the public reads at Q25 with fastp, ran MiXCR and retained productive beta chains. When rows share a CDR3 protein, they turn into one entry using the most common DNA and genes. None of the V and J calls come from the authors' own analysis; TCRdb made them. This sample comprises hundreds of thousands of distinct CDR3 sequences, over 20% of them detected only once. The ten largest make up approximately 7% of the sample.

This specimen belongs to a study of Graves' ophthalmopathy and Graves' hyperthyroidism (dated by TCRdb to 2017 to 2018). Regarding the complete study: Peripheral blood was collected at initial diagnosis, prior to any treatment. TCR beta repertoire signatures were used to distinguish Graves' ophthalmopathy from Graves' hyperthyroidism and to predict progression to ophthalmopathy. In total, 135 blood samples were TCR-sequenced: around 42 ophthalmopathy, roughly 77 hyperthyroidism and some 17 hyperthyroidism-to-ophthalmopathy patients. To explore V-J signatures distinguishing ophthalmopathy from hyperthyroidism, a discovery set of under 110 patients (around 42 ophthalmopathy, 55 to 60 stable hyperthyroidism) was enrolled. An independent validation cohort comprised fewer than 20 hyperthyroidism patients and about 16 patients who later progressed from hyperthyroidism to ophthalmopathy. T-cell repertoires of thyroid tissue and blood were compared in 5 or 6 hyperthyroidism patients. Following sample collection, hyperthyroidism patients were given methimazole at a starting dose of 30 mg daily, and ophthalmopathy patients were given high-dose intravenous methylprednisolone. The approximately 100 discovery patients were divided at random into training and test sets in a 7:3 ratio. What the work shows at the level of the full study, not this receptor alone: In validation, the model predicted ophthalmopathy progression with more than 55% sensitivity and about 73% specificity; roughly 11 predicted patients were CT-confirmed with GO in a median of approximately 6.2 months. Sample size was not statistically predetermined, and group allocation was not concealed from the investigators. Most expanded thyroid clonotypes with a frequency above 0.001 also appeared in blood, which suggests that blood repertoires may reflect the immune response in the thyroid. The 13-signature model separated ophthalmopathy from stable hyperthyroidism with 85% to 90% sensitivity and less than 83% specificity in cross-validation, and 80%/75% in the test set.

Stable hyperthyroidism was defined as no progression to ophthalmopathy within 18 months of follow-up. The hyperthyroidism patients were 18 to 65 years old and newly diagnosed, with a disease duration of less than 2 months. Patients with other autoimmune diseases, uncontrolled infections, pregnancy or lactation were excluded. Clinical symptoms, serum thyroxine, TRAb, thyroid ultrasound and orbital computed tomography were used for diagnosis. PBMCs were isolated from 8 to 10 ml of fresh peripheral blood by Ficoll-Paque density gradient centrifugation. Total RNA was extracted using Trizol reagent, and RNA quality was checked on an Agilent 2100 Bioanalyzer. Via the germline V gene (reference sequence), CDR1 is GTSNPN and CDR2 SVGIG. The CDR3 runs 16 amino acids, cysteine and phenylalanine included. Only the CDR3 region is kept as DNA, spanning 48 bases read in frame from base 1. Cut back by 1 base and 2 bases, the V and J ends lie 12 bases apart.

This clonotype originated in a young woman with stable Graves' hyperthyroidism. Some clones in this sample may be carry-over from other donors' samples. Donor details come from another sample of the same person, matched by shared clones. Here the chain combines TRBV30 and TRBJ1-6; a confident D gene designation cannot be given. Sequences were obtained from peripheral blood. The nucleotides read TGTGCCTGGAGTGAATGGAGGATGGCCTATAATTCACCCCTCCACTTT. Its coded protein is CAWSEWRMAYNSPLHF.